This T cell receptor beta chain was recovered during a study of shared T cell receptors in the human thymus. The protocol was immunoSEQ multiplex PCR, while the TCRdb copy is restricted to in-frame clones and leaves out a portion. The data show 550,000 to 800,000 clones, with roughly 85% seen just once and 0.008% to 0.011% held by the top ten. This clone was found a few times. Trimming left V 0 bases short and J 5 bases short, with 8 bases between. Germline values: CDR1 SGDLS, CDR2 YYNGEE. This CDR3 spans 13 amino acids. These data are also associated with another study on human thymus T cells. That paper adds: Usage of V and J genes appeared biased in thymic and blood repertoires.

This sequence originates from a girl under two years old with a congenital heart defect. Sequencing input: thymocytes. V is TRBV9 and J is TRBJ1-2, with D perhaps matching TRBD1 (6 bases). The CDR3 coding sequence is TGTGCCAGCAGCGTAGAAGGGGGTTATGGCTACACCTTC. Its translation: CASSVEGGYGYTF.